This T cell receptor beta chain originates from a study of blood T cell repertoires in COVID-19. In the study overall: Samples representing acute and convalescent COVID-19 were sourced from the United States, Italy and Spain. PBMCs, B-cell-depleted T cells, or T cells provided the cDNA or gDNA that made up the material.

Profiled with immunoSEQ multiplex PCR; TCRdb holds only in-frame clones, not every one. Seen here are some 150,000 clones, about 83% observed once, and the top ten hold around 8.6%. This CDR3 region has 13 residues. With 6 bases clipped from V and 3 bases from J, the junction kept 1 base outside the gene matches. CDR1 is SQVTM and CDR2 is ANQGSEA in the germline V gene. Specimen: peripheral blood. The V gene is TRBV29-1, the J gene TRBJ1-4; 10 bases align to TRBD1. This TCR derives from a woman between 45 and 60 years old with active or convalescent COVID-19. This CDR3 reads CSVGTGANEKLFF. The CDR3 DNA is TGCAGCGTCGGGACAGGGGCTAATGAAAAACTGTTTTTT.